Presented here are 18 T cell receptor beta chains from one specimen sequenced in a study of beta chain features in type 1 diabetes. The study reverse transcribed the entire isolated RNA, so it sequenced expressed TCRB transcripts. This table comes from immunoSEQ multiplex PCR, and its TCRdb copy is limited to in-frame clones, with some not included. The sample lists around 280,000 clones; over 14% were seen once. Study observations and caveats: People with Type 1 diabetes carried modestly yet significantly shorter TCRB CDR3s in all four CD4+ subsets.

The antigens of these receptors remain unknown. The sample consisted of naive CD4+ T cells from blood. Receptor source: a man aged 18 to 29 with type 1 diabetes.

This clone was counted once. The rearrangement uses TRBV5-1 and TRBJ2-5; D perhaps matches TRBD1 (5 bases). V was trimmed by 3 bases and J by 4 bases, leaving 7 bases between them. Per the germline V gene, CDR1 is SGHRS and CDR2 is YFSETQ. The CDR3 is 12 residues long. The CDR3 DNA sequence: TGCGCCAGCAGCTCAGGGATAGAGACCCAGTACTTC. It translates to CASSSGIETQYF.

The genes are TRBV6-5 and TRBJ1-1; 7 positions match TRBD1. This CDR3 has 11 residues. With V trimmed by 6 bases and J by 6 bases, 1 base remained unmatched. Germline V gives CDR1 MNHEY, CDR2 SVGAGI. The DNA of the CDR3 is TGTGCCAGCAGACAGGGGCCTGAAGCTTTCTTT. Its translation is CASRQGPEAFF.

V and J are TRBV14 and TRBJ2-5, with 8 bases lining up with TRBD2. The junction had 6 bases not matched to a gene; V was cut back by 1 base and J by 14 bases. The CDR3 runs to 12 residues. In germline, CDR1 is SGHDN, CDR2 FVKESK. CDR3: CASSQGGTSGYF. CDR3 bases: TGTGCCAGCAGCCAAGGGGGGACTAGTGGTTACTTC.

This clone has only a few counts. This CDR3 is CAWRAGSNSYEQYF. The CDR3 DNA is TGTGCCTGGAGGGCCGGGTCTAACTCCTACGAGCAGTACTTC. V gene TRBV30 combines with J gene TRBJ2-7, with D unresolved. V was trimmed by 3 bases and J by 0 bases, leaving 12 bases between them. Per germline, CDR1 GTSNPN and CDR2 SVGIG (reference sequence). This CDR3 contains 14 residues.

This clone was seen a handful of times. The chain uses TRBV27 and TRBJ2-2, with 14 bases matching TRBD2. This CDR3 spans 16 amino acids. The trim removed 4 bases at V and 4 bases at J, leaving 2 bases unmatched. Germline CDR1 and CDR2: MNHEY and SMNVEV (reference sequence). The CDR3 region has the DNA TGTGCCAGCAGTTGGACTAGCGGGAGGTCCACCGGGGAGCTGTTTTTT. Protein sequence: CASSWTSGRSTGELFF.

The chain is built from TRBV30 and TRBJ2-2; no firm D call. This CDR3 comprises 11 residues. Germline V gene data show CDR1 as GTSNPN and CDR2 as SVGIG (reference sequence). Deletions cut 3 bases from V and 5 bases from J, with 4 bases between. The CDR3 region is CAWRLTGELFF. The CDR3 bases are TGTGCCTGGAGACTAACCGGGGAGCTGTTTTTT.

J is TRBJ1-2 and V is TRBV6-1, with a weak D call TRBD1 (6 bases). Looked up from germline, CDR1 is MNHNS and CDR2 is SASEGT. The CDR3 has 15 amino acids. Trimming removed 3 bases at V and 4 bases at J, with 15 bases between. The CDR3 protein is CASSDQGPLGYGYTF. CDR3 DNA sequence: TGTGCCAGCAGTGACCAGGGGCCGCTAGGCTATGGCTACACCTTC.

This clone was observed a handful of times. The chain has TRBV18 and TRBJ1-1, with D perhaps matching TRBD1 (5 bases). Per germline, CDR1 KGHSH and CDR2 LQKENI. This CDR3 contains 13 residues. Trimming shortened V by 6 bases and J by 3 bases, and 11 bases separated the two germline ends. The CDR3 bases are TGTGCCAGCTCTACAGGTTCACACACTGAAGCTTTCTTT. It specifies CASSTGSHTEAFF.

The chain joins TRBV6-5 to TRBJ2-1; 14 nucleotides agree with TRBD2. The CDR3 spans 15 residues. After removal of 5 bases from V and 6 bases from J, the junction contained 3 bases not matched to a gene. From germline, CDR1 is MNHEY and CDR2 SVGAGI. The CDR3 DNA reads TGTGCCAGCAGTCTGGGGACTAGCGGGGGCAATGAGCAGTTCTTC. The encoded protein is CASSLGTSGGNEQFF.

This clone was recorded a few times. The chain employs TRBV30 and TRBJ1-5; TRBD1 might be the D (5 bases). The CDR3 spans 13 residues. The germline CDR1 and CDR2 sequences are GTSNPN and SVGIG (reference sequence). With 5 bases removed from V and 7 bases from J, the gap between germline ends came to 15 bases. The CDR3: CAWGDAAGQPQHF. The CDR3 DNA reads TGTGCCTGGGGGGACGCCGCGGGGCAGCCCCAGCATTTT.

The rearrangement links TRBV7-9 to TRBJ2-7; 8 bases match TRBD1. Germline loops: CDR1 SEHNR, CDR2 FQNEAQ (reference sequence). This CDR3 is built from 14 residues. The V segment lost 5 bases and the J segment 3 bases; nucleotides outside the gene matches: 6. For the CDR3, the DNA is TGTGCCAGCAGCCGACAGGGGCCAGTCTACGAGCAGTACTTC. Translation gives CASSRQGPVYEQYF.

In this sample, this clone turned up a few times. This chain joins TRBV5-1 and TRBJ1-1; 7 nucleotides line up with TRBD1. Germline CDR1 SGHRS, CDR2 YFSETQ. The CDR3 runs to 14 residues. The V and J ends lost 3 bases and 5 bases, in that order; junction bases with no gene match: 7. CDR3 region: CASSSDRLGTEAFF. The CDR3 nucleotides read TGCGCCAGCAGCTCGGACAGGTTGGGGACTGAAGCTTTCTTT.

This clone appeared once. This chain connects TRBV29-1 to TRBJ1-2, with no clear D. The CDR3 spans 11 residues. With 4 bases removed from V and 2 bases from J, the gap between germline ends came to 5 bases. CDR1 and CDR2 from the germline V gene are SQVTM and ANQGSEA. CDR3 residues: CSVVTNYGYTF. CDR3 in DNA: TGCAGCGTTGTGACAAACTATGGCTACACCTTC. Drawing the rest from reference TRBV29-1 and TRBJ1-2, the complete variable domain is SAVISQKPSRDICQRGTSLTIQCQVDSQVTMMFWYRQQPGQSLTLIATANQGSEATYESGFVIDKFPISRPNLTFSTLTVSNMSPEDSSIYLCSVVTNYGYTFGSGTRLTVV.

This clone was detected only a few times. The chain joins TRBV7-6 to TRBJ2-7; 9 nucleotides align to TRBD1. The CDR3 totals 15 residues. V shed 5 bases and J 5 bases; nucleotides not matched to a gene: 10. The germline V gene has CDR1 SGHVS and CDR2 FNYEAQ. The CDR3 protein is CASSPRTGVGNEQYF. The CDR3 DNA is TGTGCCAGCAGCCCGAGGACAGGGGTAGGGAACGAGCAGTACTTC.

The rearrangement links TRBV19 to TRBJ2-5; D remains ambiguous. The CDR3 runs 12 residues. CDR1 and CDR2 (germline): LNHDA, SQIVND (reference sequence). The V and J ends lost 4 bases and 2 bases respectively, with 5 bases between them. CDR3 DNA sequence: TGTGCCAGTAGTAGCGTACAAGAGACCCAGTACTTC. Protein: CASSSVQETQYF.

The chain employs TRBV28 and TRBJ1-2; D remains ambiguous. There are 16 residues in the CDR3. Trimming cost V 3 bases and J 7 bases, with 21 bases left between them. The germline V gene has CDR1 MDHEN and CDR2 SYDVKM. The CDR3 spells CASSLTGRTPIGGYTF. Written as DNA, the CDR3 is TGTGCCAGCAGTTTGACGGGCAGGACTCCGATCGGTGGCTACACCTTC.

This clone was seen only a few times. The chain is built from TRBV5-1 and TRBJ2-5, with a tentative D call TRBD1 (6 bases). The germline V gene has CDR1 SGHRS and CDR2 YFSETQ. The CDR3 covers 14 residues. V shed 0 bases and J shed 3 bases, with 9 bases lying between them. As DNA, the CDR3 is TGCGCCAGCAGCTTGGTCACAGGGAAAGAGACCCAGTACTTC. This gives the protein CASSLVTGKETQYF.

The V gene is TRBV30, the J gene TRBJ2-1; a possible D gene is TRBD1 (6 bases). Germline V gene lookup returns CDR1 GTSNPN and CDR2 SVGIG (reference sequence). The CDR3 covers 14 residues. Trimming removed 2 bases at V and 7 bases at J, with 15 bases between. CDR3: CAWSLWAGANEQFF. CDR3 in DNA: TGTGCCTGGAGTTTATGGGCAGGGGCAAATGAGCAGTTCTTC.